This T cell receptor (beta chain) was recorded in a study of T cells after yellow fever vaccination (dated by TCRdb to between 2019 and 2020). A note on the overall study: The SMART-Seq v4 Ultra Low Input RNA kit was used to prepare libraries from fractions with low cell numbers. Blood was collected at multiple timepoints before and after primary and secondary immunization, and bulk PBMC replicates and cell subsets were isolated. Two healthy male donors made up the cohort, one aged 18 to 30 years and the other aged 30 to 40 years. Bulk TCR alpha and beta repertoires were sequenced longitudinally to track T-cell clones before and after primary and booster YFV17D yellow fever vaccination. The research as a whole found: Computational filtering was required because FACS-sorted repertoires could contain abundant contaminating clonotypes from the bulk population. The secondary T-cell response was weaker than the primary response but faster, peaking on day 5 instead of day 15. Only a couple of donors were included in the study, so the extent to which the findings can be generalized is limited. A small fraction of clonotypes showed up in both the CD4 and CD8 compartments, probably as a result of convergent recombination. Most clones expanded after primary vaccination (about 96% of CD4 and roughly 88% of CD8) were re-detected after the booster, suggesting that broad memory maintenance occurred.

TCR cDNA was synthesized by 5'RACE template switching, which introduced a universal primer site and unique molecular identifiers. Priming of cDNA synthesis was performed from both the TCR alpha and TCR beta constant segments. Library amplification used two PCR steps, and the second PCR step added sample barcodes and sequencing adapters. Libraries were sequenced on Illumina HiSeq 2500 (2x100 bp) or NovaSeq (2x150 bp). As for how the authors treated the data: Demultiplexing of reads and collapsing into UMI consensus sequences were performed with MIGEC, and V(D)J alignment was carried out with MiXCR. Vaccine-responding clonotypes were defined with edgeR using replicate PBMC samples, requiring FDR below 0.01 and a log2 fold change above 5 up to day 15. Bulk clonotypes were assigned CD4 or CD8 identity according to which sequenced CD4 or CD8 repertoire held them at higher abundance. The public sequencing data were trimmed at Q25 with fastp and processed into clonotypes with MiXCR by TCRdb, which kept only in-frame beta chains. Rows are unified per CDR3 protein, each entry keeping the most common DNA and genes. For this entry, the V and J calls and clone size follow TCRdb and not the study's own pipeline. Here the sample has hundreds of thousands of distinct CDR3 sequences; less than 20% occur a single time. The leading ten clones occupy more than 13% of the sample.

On this clonotype itself: Its binding antigen is unknown. No base qualities exist here, and no much larger clone lies one base off it.

The sample's treatment or condition label is to be understood as: live attenuated yellow fever vaccine strain. At each blood-draw timepoint, two biological replicates of bulk PBMCs were obtained. PBMCs were isolated from peripheral blood using a standard Ficoll-Paque protocol. TriZol was used to extract RNA from bulk PBMCs, CD4 and CD8 fractions, and dextramer-positive and dextramer-negative fractions. V gives up 6 bases and J gives up 0 bases, and the segment between their germline ends measures 18 bases. Including the terminal cysteine and phenylalanine, the CDR3 comprises 16 residues. CDR3 DNA only is kept here, 48 bases in frame from base 1. As encoded in the germline V gene, CDR1 is MGHDK while CDR2 is SYGVNS.

The origin of this receptor is a man under 40 who received the YFV17D yellow fever vaccine. The sequencing used PBMCs, collected 15 days after the yellow fever booster vaccination. This chain is built from TRBV25-1 and TRBJ2-7; TRBD2 could be the D gene, as 6 bases match. In nucleotides, the sequence is TGTGCCAGCAGCCCTAGAGTAGCGGAGAGCTCCTACGAGCAGTACTTC. This gives the protein CASSPRVAESSYEQYF.